These 31 T cell receptor beta chains were all obtained from the same sample, sequenced in a study of T-cell memory formation after mild COVID-19. TCRdb reprocessed the 5' RACE reads via MiXCR and lists one record per CDR3 protein. Of roughly 350,000 distinct CDR3 sequences detected, over 25% appear once; the ten largest clones hold approximately 13%. The sample comprised PBMCs or a T cell subset sorted from them (not recorded which). The origin of the receptors is an adult woman who had mild COVID-19 (a few samples of this study predate the infection). Cell type and time point are not known.

The rearrangement uses TRBV4-3 and TRBJ2-6; D may match TRBD1 or TRBD2 (5 bases each). The germline V and J ends were trimmed by 1 base and 9 bases, with 13 bases remaining between them. Germline CDR1 reads LGHNA; CDR2 reads YSLEER. The CDR3 loop spans 15 amino acids. The CDR3 loop reads CASSQGLQVDNVLTF. Written as DNA, the CDR3 is TGCGCCAGCAGCCAAGGACTACAGGTTGACAACGTCCTGACTTTC.

The sample holds many counts of this clonotype. This chain links TRBV10-2 with TRBJ2-7; no definite D call. Germline loops: CDR1 WSHSY, CDR2 SAAADI. V lost 2 bases, J lost 0 bases, and 8 bases lay in between. This CDR3 comprises 14 residues. The CDR3 protein is CASSEPSYSYEQYF. DNA of the CDR3: TGCGCCAGCAGTGAGCCGAGTTACTCCTACGAGCAGTACTTC.

This clonotype came up a few times. The chain links TRBV7-2 to TRBJ1-1; possible D gene TRBD1, 5 bases. The CDR3 has 14 residues. V lost 4 bases, J lost 1 base, and 10 bases lay in between. Per germline, CDR1 SGHTA and CDR2 FQGNSA. The CDR3 nucleotides are TGTGCCAGCAGCTCGACAGCGAAGAACACTGAAGCTTTCTTT. Protein: CASSSTAKNTEAFF.

The chain joins TRBV12-3 or TRBV12-4 to TRBJ2-7; no clear D. Deletions cut 0 bases from V and 5 bases from J, with 11 bases between. This CDR3 has 14 amino acids. The CDR3 DNA is TGTGCCAGCAGTTTAGCCCCTTTTGCGGACGAGCAGTACTTC. Its protein product is CASSLAPFADEQYF.

This clonotype appeared a few times. Written as DNA, the CDR3 is TGTGCCAGTAGTATGACGGGCAATCAGCCCCAGCATTTT. Amino acids: CASSMTGNQPQHF. This sequence joins TRBV19 and TRBJ1-5, with no clear D. Germline V gene lookup returns CDR1 LNHDA and CDR2 SQIVND (reference sequence). The CDR3 extends over 13 amino acids. V shed 3 bases and J shed 2 bases, with 5 bases lying between them.

There are a few counts of this clonotype. The chain couples TRBV15 to TRBJ2-3, with 9 positions matching TRBD2. Germline V gene data show CDR1 as LNHNV and CDR2 as YYDKDF (reference sequence). V shed 0 bases and J 2 bases; nucleotides not matched to a gene: 6. This CDR3 contains 17 residues. This CDR3 reads CATSRDQGLAFTDTQYF. The CDR3, as DNA: TGTGCCACCAGCAGAGACCAGGGACTAGCCTTCACAGATACGCAGTATTTT.

The rearrangement links TRBV9 to TRBJ2-5; either TRBD1 or TRBD2 may fit D (6 bases each). Trimming removed 2 bases at V and 4 bases at J, with 9 bases between. CDR1 SGDLS and CDR2 YYNGEE come from the germline V gene. The CDR3 length is 13 residues. The CDR3 DNA reads as TGTGCCAGCAGCGTGGGGGGCGGAGAGACCCAGTACTTC. It yields the protein CASSVGGGETQYF.

The table lists this clonotype with a few counts. V is TRBV20-1 and J is TRBJ1-5, with D possibly TRBD1 on 5 matching bases. The CDR3 has 18 amino acids. CDR1 is DFQATT and CDR2 is SNEGSKA in the germline V gene (reference sequence). Deletions cut 3 bases from V and 0 bases from J, with 21 bases between. For the CDR3, the DNA is TGCAGTGCTAGCTACCCCGGGACGGACTTTTATAGCAATCAGCCCCAGCATTTT. Protein sequence: CSASYPGTDFYSNQPQHF.

This clonotype was picked up a small number of times. The CDR3 spells CASSLRRRLPPHHYNEQFF. The CDR3 coding sequence is TGTGCCAGCAGCTTACGCCGACGGCTCCCCCCCCACCACTACAATGAGCAGTTCTTC. This chain connects TRBV7-8 to TRBJ2-1; no firm D call. Germline assignment: CDR1 SGHVS and CDR2 FQNEAQ. The CDR3 sequence is 19 residues long. The V end lost 2 bases, the J end lost 3 bases, and 23 bases lay between the germline ends.

The chain recombines TRBV24-1 with TRBJ2-5; possible D gene TRBD2, 6 bases. Deletions cut 1 base from V and 0 bases from J, with 14 bases between. The germline V gene has CDR1 KGHDR and CDR2 SFDVKD. The CDR3 contains 17 residues. The CDR3 reads CATSDFRSGGYQETQYF. The CDR3 region has the DNA TGTGCCACCAGTGATTTTCGAAGCGGAGGGTACCAAGAGACCCAGTACTTC.

The sample holds a few counts of this clonotype. CDR3 DNA sequence: TGTGCCAGCAGACCTACTAGCCTGCCTCCCAATGAGCAGTTCTTC. It translates to CASRPTSLPPNEQFF. This chain uses TRBV12-3 or TRBV12-4 with TRBJ2-1, with D maybe TRBD2 (6 bases). This CDR3 comprises 15 residues. The germline V and J ends were trimmed by 6 bases and 6 bases, with 18 bases remaining between them.

CDR3 coding DNA: TGTGCCAGCAGTCTTAGCTGGGATGAGCAGTTCTTC. It specifies CASSLSWDEQFF. The rearrangement uses TRBV6-2 or TRBV6-3 and TRBJ2-1; D unresolved. Germline V gene sequence: CDR1 MNHEY, CDR2 SVGEGT. CDR3 length equals 12 residues. V was shortened by 5 bases and J by 8 bases, with 10 bases between the two germline ends.

In this sample, this clonotype turned up a few times. V gene TRBV7-9 combines with J gene TRBJ1-2, with TRBD1 matching over 8 bases. Germline values: CDR1 SEHNR, CDR2 FQNEAQ (reference sequence). V shed 1 base, J shed 3 bases, and the junction held 4 bases outside the gene matches. The length of the CDR3 is 15 residues. The CDR3 DNA is TGTGCCAGCAGCTTAGTAGGACAGGGATACTATGGCTACACCTTC. Translating gives CASSLVGQGYYGYTF.

This chain uses TRBV5-6 with TRBJ2-3; D possibly uses TRBD1 or TRBD2 (5 bases each). The germline gives CDR1 SGHDT, CDR2 YYEEEE. CDR3 length: 14 amino acids. V lost 4 bases and J 2 bases, leaving 11 bases between the germline ends. The CDR3 nucleotides read TGTGCCAGCAGCGGGGGTAGATTCACAGATACGCAGTATTTT. This translates into CASSGGRFTDTQYF.

This clonotype was counted a few times. The chain carries TRBV3-1 and TRBJ1-1; TRBD1 might be the D (6 bases). Trimming shortened V by 6 bases and J by 5 bases, and 13 bases separated the two germline ends. Germline V gene sequence: CDR1 LGHDT, CDR2 YNNKEL (reference sequence). The CDR3 runs to 13 residues. Written as DNA, the CDR3 is TGTGCCAGCAGACCCACAGGGTGGACTGAAGCTTTCTTT. Its translation is CASRPTGWTEAFF.

This clonotype showed up just a few times. The chain carries TRBV7-8 and TRBJ2-3; 8 nucleotides line up with TRBD2. The CDR3 runs 15 residues. From germline, CDR1 is SGHVS and CDR2 FQNEAQ. Trimming took 5 bases from V and 6 from J; bases not matched to a gene: 10. As DNA, the CDR3 is TGTGCCAGCAGCGCGGATAGCGGGGAATCGGATACGCAGTATTTT. Protein: CASSADSGESDTQYF.

The rearrangement joins TRBV2 to TRBJ2-1, with 9 bases that match TRBD2. The CDR3 extends over 17 amino acids. J was trimmed by 0 bases and V by 0 bases; bases with no gene match: 3. The germline CDR1 and CDR2 sequences are SNHLY and FYNNEI. CDR3 protein: CASSEALSGSSYNEQFF. The DNA for the CDR3 is TGTGCCAGCAGTGAAGCGCTTAGCGGGAGCTCCTACAATGAGCAGTTCTTC.

J is TRBJ1-5 and V is TRBV24-1; tentatively, D is TRBD1 (6 bases). V was trimmed by 4 bases and J by 4 bases, leaving 19 bases between them. Germline V lookup: CDR1 KGHDR, CDR2 SFDVKD. The CDR3 runs to 17 residues. In DNA, the CDR3 is TGTGCCACCAGTGACGTTCATGCGGACAGCCCGAATCAGCCCCAGCATTTT. It specifies CATSDVHADSPNQPQHF.

V is TRBV3-1 and J is TRBJ2-1, with TRBD1 identical over 10 bases. The CDR3 runs 16 residues. Per the germline V gene, CDR1 is LGHDT and CDR2 is YNNKEL (reference sequence). The V segment lost 6 bases and the J segment 3 bases; nucleotides outside the gene matches: 8. CDR3 in DNA: TGTGCCAGCAGAAAAGGGGGGACAGGGGACTACAATGAGCAGTTCTTC. Protein product: CASRKGGTGDYNEQFF.

This clonotype was observed at least ten times. The chain recombines TRBV5-6 with TRBJ1-2; D is ambiguous. The V gene's germline CDR1 is SGHDT and CDR2 YYEEEE. Trimming stripped 4 bases from V and 5 bases from J, with 9 bases between. The CDR3 extends over 12 amino acids. The CDR3 DNA sequence: TGTGCCAGCAGCCGCGATAGTTATGGCTACACCTTC. Translation gives CASSRDSYGYTF.

This clonotype was detected only once. This chain connects TRBV7-2 to TRBJ2-3, with D maybe TRBD1 (6 bases). The V gene lost 0 bases and the J gene lost 4 bases, with 14 bases spanning the gap. Germline V gives CDR1 SGHTA, CDR2 FQGNSA. The CDR3 covers 16 residues. The CDR3 sequence is CASSLAAVGGPDTQYF. The CDR3 DNA reads as TGTGCCAGCAGCTTAGCCGCCGTAGGGGGTCCAGATACGCAGTATTTT. The whole variable domain, filled in from reference TRBV7-2 and TRBJ2-3, reads GAGVSQSPSNKVTEKGKDVELRCDPISGHTALYWYRQSLGQGLEFLIYFQGNSAPDKSGLPSDRFSAERTGGSVSTLTIQRTQQEDSAVYLCASSLAAVGGPDTQYFGPGTRLTVL.

The table lists this clonotype with a few counts. This sequence joins TRBV5-1 and TRBJ2-1; tentatively, D is TRBD2 (6 bases). Trimming took 5 bases from V and 8 from J, leaving 14 bases between them. This CDR3 comprises 13 residues. Germline CDR1 is SGHRS and CDR2 is YFSETQ. The CDR3 nucleotides read TGCGCCAGCAGACCCCGGTGGGGGGATGAGCAGTTCTTC. It is translated as CASRPRWGDEQFF.

The chain is built from TRBV6-6 and TRBJ1-1; no clear D. V was cut by 11 bases and J by 5 bases, with 15 bases left in between. This CDR3 is built from 12 residues. In germline, CDR1 is MNHNY, CDR2 SVGAGI (reference sequence). The CDR3 loop reads CAAQALRTEAFF. CDR3 DNA: TGTGCCGCTCAGGCCCTTCGGACTGAAGCTTTCTTT.

The chain combines TRBV6-5 with TRBJ2-1; D may be TRBD2 (6 bases). The ends were cut back, 7 bases at V and 0 bases at J, with 19 bases in the middle. Germline V gene lookup returns CDR1 MNHEY and CDR2 SVGAGI. There are 17 residues in the CDR3. CDR3 bases: TGTGCCAGCACGGCAGGGAGGACTGGGAGCTCCTACAATGAGCAGTTCTTC. As protein: CASTAGRTGSSYNEQFF.

In this sample, this clonotype turned up a few times. V gene TRBV14 combines with J gene TRBJ2-1; D possibly corresponds to TRBD1 (6 bases). The CDR3 has 12 residues. Germline-derived CDR1 and CDR2 are SGHDN and FVKESK. With 4 bases removed from V and 11 bases from J, the gap between germline ends came to 12 bases. In nucleotides, the CDR3 is TGTGCCAGCAGCCCCGTGGACAGAAAGCAGTTCTTC. Protein: CASSPVDRKQFF.

The J gene is TRBJ2-3, the V gene TRBV12-3 or TRBV12-4; the D gene is possibly TRBD2 (6 bases). The CDR3 runs 15 residues. V was shortened by 7 bases and J by 4 bases, with 18 bases between the two germline ends. CDR3: CASKVGDWRADTQYF. CDR3 DNA sequence: TGTGCCAGCAAGGTTGGGGACTGGAGGGCAGATACGCAGTATTTT.

This clonotype has only one observation. The V and J genes are TRBV7-2 and TRBJ2-3; no reliable D call. Germline V gene data show CDR1 as SGHTA and CDR2 as FQGNSA. The ends were cut back, 5 bases at V and 4 bases at J, with 13 bases in the middle. The CDR3 consists of 14 residues. The CDR3 bases are TGTGCCAGCAGCCCTATCAAAGGGCCAGATACGCAGTATTTT. It encodes CASSPIKGPDTQYF.

The chain recombines TRBV4-1 with TRBJ1-5; D gene uncertain. Trimming took off 5 bases at V and 3 bases at J, with 14 bases between the two ends. CDR1 and CDR2 from the germline V gene are MGHRA and YSYEKL. This CDR3 has 15 amino acids. The CDR3 here is CASSTSDGYNQPQHF. The CDR3 DNA reads as TGCGCCAGCAGCACATCAGACGGGTACAATCAGCCCCAGCATTTT.

This clonotype was seen a handful of times. The rearrangement uses TRBV7-8 and TRBJ1-1; D is unclear. The CDR3 is made up of 16 amino acids. V gave up 5 bases and J gave up 2 bases, with 18 bases separating them. Germline V gene lookup returns CDR1 SGHVS and CDR2 FQNEAQ. CDR3 loop: CASSLGLPPSNTEAFF. In DNA, the CDR3 is TGTGCCAGCAGCCTGGGATTGCCCCCATCAAACACTGAAGCTTTCTTT.

The chain combines TRBV11-2 with TRBJ2-1, with D perhaps matching TRBD2 (5 bases). V lost 5 bases, J lost 5 bases, and 13 bases lay in between. The CDR3 consists of 14 residues. The germline gives CDR1 SGHAT, CDR2 FQNNGV. The CDR3: CASSPSGVHNEQFF. The CDR3 DNA reads as TGTGCCAGCAGCCCGAGCGGAGTTCACAATGAGCAGTTCTTC.

The rearrangement uses TRBV3-1 and TRBJ1-5, with D hard to call. V lost 0 bases and J lost 4, with 4 bases in between. Germline V gene lookup returns CDR1 LGHDT and CDR2 YNNKEL (reference sequence). CDR3 size: 13 residues. The chain's CDR3 is CASSQDINQPQHF. The CDR3 DNA reads TGTGCCAGCAGCCAAGACATTAATCAGCCCCAGCATTTT. The full variable domain, its missing parts supplied by reference TRBV3-1 and TRBJ1-5, is DTAVSQTPKYLVTQMGNDKSIKCEQNLGHDTMYWYKQDSKKFLKIMFSYNNKELIINETVPNRFSPKSPDKAHLNLHINSLELGDSAVYFCASSQDINQPQHFGDGTRLSIL.